Sequencing of this T cell receptor (beta chain) was carried out in a study of technical replicates of blood from several donors. The V end was cut by 4 bases, the J end by 0 bases, with 12 bases between. Per the germline V gene, CDR1 is SGHNT and CDR2 is YYREEE (reference sequence). The CDR3 consists of 15 residues. Only in-frame clones appear in the TCRdb table, and some are missing; sequencing was by immunoSEQ multiplex PCR. The table includes fewer than 90,000 clones, almost 98% detected once. This receptor was obtained from a human donor in good health. The sample comprised T cells isolated from PBMCs. The chain carries TRBV5-4 and TRBJ2-3, with TRBD1 as a possible D gene (6 bases). The CDR3 here is CASSLDRTSTDTQYF. The CDR3 coding sequence is TGTGCCAGCAGCCTGGACAGAACGAGCACAGATACGCAGTATTTT. Supplemented by reference TRBV5-4 and TRBJ2-3, the full variable domain reads ETGVTQSPTHLIKTRGQQVTLRCSSQSGHNTVSWYQQALGQGPQFIFQYYREEENGRGNFPPRFSGLQFPNYSSELNVNALELDDSALYLCASSLDRTSTDTQYFGPGTRLTVL.